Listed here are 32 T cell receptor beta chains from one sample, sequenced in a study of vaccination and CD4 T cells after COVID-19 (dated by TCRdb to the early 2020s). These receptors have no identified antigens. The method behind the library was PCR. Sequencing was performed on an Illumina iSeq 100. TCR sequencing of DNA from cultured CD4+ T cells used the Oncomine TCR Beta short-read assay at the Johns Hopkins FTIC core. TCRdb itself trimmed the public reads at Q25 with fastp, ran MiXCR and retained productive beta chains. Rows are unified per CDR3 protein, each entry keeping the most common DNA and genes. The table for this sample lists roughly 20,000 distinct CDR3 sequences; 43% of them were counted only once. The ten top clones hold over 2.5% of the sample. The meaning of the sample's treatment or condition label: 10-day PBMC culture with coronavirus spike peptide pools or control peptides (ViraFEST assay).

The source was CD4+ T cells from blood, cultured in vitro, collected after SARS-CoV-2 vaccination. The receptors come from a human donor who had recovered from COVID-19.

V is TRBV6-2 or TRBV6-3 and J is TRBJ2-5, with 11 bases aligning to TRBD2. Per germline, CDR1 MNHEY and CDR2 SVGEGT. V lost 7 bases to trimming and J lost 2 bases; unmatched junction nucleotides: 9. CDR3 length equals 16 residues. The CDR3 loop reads CASTSGRRLGQETQYF. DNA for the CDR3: TGTGCCAGCACTAGCGGGAGGCGTCTTGGGCAAGAGACCCAGTACTTC.

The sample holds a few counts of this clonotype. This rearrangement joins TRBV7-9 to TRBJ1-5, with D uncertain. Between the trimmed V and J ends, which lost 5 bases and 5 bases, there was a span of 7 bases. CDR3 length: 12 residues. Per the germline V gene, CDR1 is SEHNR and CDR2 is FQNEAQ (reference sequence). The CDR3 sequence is CASSRADQPQHF. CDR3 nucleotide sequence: TGTGCCAGCAGCCGGGCGGATCAGCCCCAGCATTTT. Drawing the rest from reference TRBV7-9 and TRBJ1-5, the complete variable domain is DTGVSQNPRHKITKRGQNVTFRCDPISEHNRLYWYRQTLGQGPEFLTYFQNEAQLEKSRLLSDRFSAERPKGSFSTLEIQRTEQGDSAMYLCASSRADQPQHFGDGTRLSIL.

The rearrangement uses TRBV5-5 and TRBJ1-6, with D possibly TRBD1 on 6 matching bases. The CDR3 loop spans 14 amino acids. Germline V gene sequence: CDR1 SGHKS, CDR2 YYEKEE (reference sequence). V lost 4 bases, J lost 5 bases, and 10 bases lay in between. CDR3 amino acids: CASSGQFDNSPLHF. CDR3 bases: TGTGCCAGCAGCGGACAGTTCGATAATTCACCCCTCCACTTT.

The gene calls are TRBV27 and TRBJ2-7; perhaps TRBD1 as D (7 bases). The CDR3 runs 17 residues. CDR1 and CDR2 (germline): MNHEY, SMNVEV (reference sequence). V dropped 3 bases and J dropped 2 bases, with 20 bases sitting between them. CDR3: CASSLDQRGGGPYEQYF. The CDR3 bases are TGTGCCAGCAGTTTGGATCAACGCGGAGGGGGCCCCTACGAGCAGTACTTC.

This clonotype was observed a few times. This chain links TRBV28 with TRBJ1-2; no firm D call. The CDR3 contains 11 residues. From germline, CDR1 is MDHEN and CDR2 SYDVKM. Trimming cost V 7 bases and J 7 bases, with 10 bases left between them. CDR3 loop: CASTGYSGYTF. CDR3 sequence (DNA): TGTGCCAGCACAGGATATAGTGGCTACACCTTC.

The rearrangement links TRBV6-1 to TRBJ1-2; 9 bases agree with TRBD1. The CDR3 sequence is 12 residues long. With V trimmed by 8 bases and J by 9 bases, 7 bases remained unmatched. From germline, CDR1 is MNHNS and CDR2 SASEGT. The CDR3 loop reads CASGTGSPSYTF. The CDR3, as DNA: TGTGCCAGCGGGACAGGGAGCCCTAGCTACACCTTC.

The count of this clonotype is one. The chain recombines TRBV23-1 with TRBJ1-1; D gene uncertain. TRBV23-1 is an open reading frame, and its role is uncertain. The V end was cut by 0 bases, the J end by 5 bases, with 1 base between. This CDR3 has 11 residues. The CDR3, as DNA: TGCGCCAGCAGTCAATCGACTGAAGCTTTCTTT. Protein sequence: CASSQSTEAFF.

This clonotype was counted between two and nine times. As DNA, the CDR3 is TGTGCCAGTAGTATACAAAAGGGGTCCGGTTCACCCCTCCACTTT. This sequence encodes CASSIQKGSGSPLHF. The chain has TRBV19 and TRBJ1-6; TRBD1 might be the D (5 bases). CDR3 length: 15 amino acids. The germline V gene encodes CDR1 LNHDA and CDR2 SQIVND (reference sequence). V was clipped by 2 bases and J by 9 bases, with 14 bases between them. The complete variable domain, with remaining parts taken from reference TRBV19 and TRBJ1-6, reads DGGITQSPKYLFRKEGQNVTLSCEQNLNHDAMYWYRQDPGQGLRLIYYSQIVNDFQKGDIAEGYSVSREKKESFPLTVTSAQKNPTAFYLCASSIQKGSGSPLHFGNGTRLTVT.

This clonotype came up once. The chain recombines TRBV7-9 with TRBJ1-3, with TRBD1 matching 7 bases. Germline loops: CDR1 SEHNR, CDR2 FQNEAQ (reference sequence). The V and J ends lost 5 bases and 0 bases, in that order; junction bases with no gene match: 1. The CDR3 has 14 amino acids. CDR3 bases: TGTGCCAGCAGCCAGGGGGTCTCTGGAAACACCATATATTTT. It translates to CASSQGVSGNTIYF.

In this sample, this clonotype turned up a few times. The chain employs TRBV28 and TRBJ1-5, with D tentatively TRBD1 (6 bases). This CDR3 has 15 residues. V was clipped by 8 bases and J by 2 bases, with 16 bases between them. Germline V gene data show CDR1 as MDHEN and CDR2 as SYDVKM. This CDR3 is CASCSGGDGNQPQHF. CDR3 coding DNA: TGTGCCAGCTGTAGCGGGGGCGACGGCAATCAGCCCCAGCATTTT. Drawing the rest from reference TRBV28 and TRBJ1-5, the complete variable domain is DVKVTQSSRYLVKRTGEKVFLECVQDMDHENMFWYRQDPGLGLRLIYFSYDVKMKEKGDIPEGYSVSREKKERFSLILESASTNQTSMYLCASCSGGDGNQPQHFGDGTRLSIL.

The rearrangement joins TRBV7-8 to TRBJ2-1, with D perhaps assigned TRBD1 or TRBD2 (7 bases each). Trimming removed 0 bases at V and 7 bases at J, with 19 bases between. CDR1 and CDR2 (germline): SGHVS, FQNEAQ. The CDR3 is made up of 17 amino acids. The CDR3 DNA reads TGTGCCAGCAGCTTAGCAACCAGGGGGGGCCGACGGAATGAGCAGTTCTTC. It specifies CASSLATRGGRRNEQFF.

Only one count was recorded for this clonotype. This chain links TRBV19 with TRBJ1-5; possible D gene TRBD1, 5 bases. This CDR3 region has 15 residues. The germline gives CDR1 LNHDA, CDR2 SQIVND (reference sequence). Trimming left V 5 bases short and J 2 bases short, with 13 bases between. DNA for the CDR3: TGTGCCAGTAGTCTTAGGGGTATGGGCAATCAGCCCCAGCATTTT. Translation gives CASSLRGMGNQPQHF.

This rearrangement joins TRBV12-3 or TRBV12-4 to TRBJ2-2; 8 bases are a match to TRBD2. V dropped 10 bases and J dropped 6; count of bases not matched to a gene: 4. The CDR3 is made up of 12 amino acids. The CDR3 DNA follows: TGTGCCACCCGGGGGGGTCCCGGGGAGCTGTTTTTT. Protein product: CATRGGPGELFF.

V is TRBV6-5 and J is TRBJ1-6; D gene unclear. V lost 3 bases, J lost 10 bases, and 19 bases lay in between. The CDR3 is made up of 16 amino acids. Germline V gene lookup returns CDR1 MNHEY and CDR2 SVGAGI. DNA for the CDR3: TGTGCCAGCAGTTATTCCACCGGGCCCAAGGGCTCACCCCTCCACTTT. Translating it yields CASSYSTGPKGSPLHF.

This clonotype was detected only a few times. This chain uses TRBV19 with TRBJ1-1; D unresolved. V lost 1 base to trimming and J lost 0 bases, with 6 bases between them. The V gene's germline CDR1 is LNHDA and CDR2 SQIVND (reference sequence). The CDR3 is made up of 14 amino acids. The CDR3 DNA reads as TGTGCCAGTAGTATAGTTAGCCTGAACACTGAAGCTTTCTTT. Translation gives CASSIVSLNTEAFF.

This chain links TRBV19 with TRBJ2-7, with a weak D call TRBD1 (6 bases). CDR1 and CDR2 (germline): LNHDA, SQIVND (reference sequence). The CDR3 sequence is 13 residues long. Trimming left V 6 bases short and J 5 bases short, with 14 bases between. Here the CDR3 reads CASRTTGLNEQYF. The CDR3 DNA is TGTGCCAGTAGAACAACAGGGCTCAACGAGCAGTACTTC.

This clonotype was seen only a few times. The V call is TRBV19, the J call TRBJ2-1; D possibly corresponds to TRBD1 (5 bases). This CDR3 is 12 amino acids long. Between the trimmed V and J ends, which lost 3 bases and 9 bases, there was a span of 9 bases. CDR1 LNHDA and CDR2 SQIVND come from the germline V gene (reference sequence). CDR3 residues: CASSMVRAEQFF. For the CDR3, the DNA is TGTGCCAGTAGTATGGTCAGGGCTGAGCAGTTCTTC.

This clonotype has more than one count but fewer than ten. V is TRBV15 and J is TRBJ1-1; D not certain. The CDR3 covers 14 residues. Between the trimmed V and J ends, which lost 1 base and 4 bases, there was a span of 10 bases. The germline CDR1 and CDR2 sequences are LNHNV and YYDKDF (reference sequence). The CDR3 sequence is CATSRVSGGTEAFF. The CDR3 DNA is TGTGCCACCAGCAGAGTTAGTGGTGGCACTGAAGCTTTCTTT.

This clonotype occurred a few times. The CDR3 protein is CASSALGGGQETQYF. In DNA form, the CDR3 reads TGTGCCAGCAGCGCACTGGGCGGGGGACAAGAGACCCAGTACTTC. The chain joins TRBV6-2 or TRBV6-3 to TRBJ2-5, with 7 bases that match TRBD2. CDR1 is MNHEY and CDR2 is SVGEGT in the germline V gene. The CDR3 covers 15 residues. The ends lost 6 bases at V and 2 bases at J; junction bases unmatched: 9.

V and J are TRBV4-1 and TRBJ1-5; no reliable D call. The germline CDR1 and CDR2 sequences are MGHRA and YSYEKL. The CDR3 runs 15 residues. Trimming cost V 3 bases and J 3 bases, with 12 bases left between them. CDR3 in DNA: TGCGCCAGCAGCCAGCAACCTATAAACAATCAGCCCCAGCATTTT. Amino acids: CASSQQPINNQPQHF.

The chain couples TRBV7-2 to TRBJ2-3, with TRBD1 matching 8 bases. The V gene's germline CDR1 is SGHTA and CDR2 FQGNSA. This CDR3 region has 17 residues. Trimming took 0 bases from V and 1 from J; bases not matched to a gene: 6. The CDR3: CASSLAFQGAGTDTQYF. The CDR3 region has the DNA TGTGCCAGCAGCTTAGCTTTTCAGGGGGCGGGCACAGATACGCAGTATTTT.

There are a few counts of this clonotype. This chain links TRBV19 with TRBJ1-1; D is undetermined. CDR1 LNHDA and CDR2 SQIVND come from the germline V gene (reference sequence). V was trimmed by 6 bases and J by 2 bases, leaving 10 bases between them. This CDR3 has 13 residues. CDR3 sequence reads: CASRPLVNTEAFF. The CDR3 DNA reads TGTGCCAGTAGACCACTGGTAAACACTGAAGCTTTCTTT.

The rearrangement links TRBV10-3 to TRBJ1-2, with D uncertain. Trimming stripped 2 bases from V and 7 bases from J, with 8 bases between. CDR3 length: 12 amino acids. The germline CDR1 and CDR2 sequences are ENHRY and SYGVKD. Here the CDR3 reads CAISEPVSGYTF. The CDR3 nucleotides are TGTGCCATCAGTGAGCCGGTGTCTGGCTACACCTTC.

Here the CDR3 DNA reads TGTGCCAGCAGTCAGCGGACAGCCGTCGCGAGAACCGGGGAGCTGTTTTTT. Encoded protein: CASSQRTAVARTGELFF. The genes are TRBV27 and TRBJ2-2, with D possibly being TRBD1 (6 bases). V was trimmed by 5 bases and J by 5 bases, leaving 21 bases between them. Germline lookup yields CDR1 MNHEY and CDR2 SMNVEV (reference sequence). The CDR3 has 17 amino acids.

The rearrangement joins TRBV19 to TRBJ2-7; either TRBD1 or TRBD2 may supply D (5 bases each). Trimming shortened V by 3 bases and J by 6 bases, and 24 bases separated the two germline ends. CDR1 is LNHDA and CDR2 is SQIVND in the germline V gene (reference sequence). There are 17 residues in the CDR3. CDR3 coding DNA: TGTGCCAGTAGTATCTTTGGTCCGGGACGCCTCTCGGGCGAGCAGTACTTC. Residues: CASSIFGPGRLSGEQYF. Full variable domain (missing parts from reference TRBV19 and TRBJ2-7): DGGITQSPKYLFRKEGQNVTLSCEQNLNHDAMYWYRQDPGQGLRLIYYSQIVNDFQKGDIAEGYSVSREKKESFPLTVTSAQKNPTAFYLCASSIFGPGRLSGEQYFGPGTRLTVT.

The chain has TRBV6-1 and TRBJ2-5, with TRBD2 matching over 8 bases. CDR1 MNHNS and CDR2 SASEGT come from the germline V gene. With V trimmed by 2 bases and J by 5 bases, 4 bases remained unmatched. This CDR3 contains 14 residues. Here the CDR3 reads CASSEQRGGETQYF. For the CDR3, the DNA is TGTGCCAGCAGTGAACAGCGCGGGGGGGAGACCCAGTACTTC.

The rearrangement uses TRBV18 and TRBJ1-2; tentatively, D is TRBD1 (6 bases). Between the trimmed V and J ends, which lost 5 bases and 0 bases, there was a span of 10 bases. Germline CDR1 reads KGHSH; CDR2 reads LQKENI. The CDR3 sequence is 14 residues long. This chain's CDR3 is CASSWTDANYGYTF. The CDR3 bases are TGTGCCAGCTCATGGACAGACGCTAACTATGGCTACACCTTC.

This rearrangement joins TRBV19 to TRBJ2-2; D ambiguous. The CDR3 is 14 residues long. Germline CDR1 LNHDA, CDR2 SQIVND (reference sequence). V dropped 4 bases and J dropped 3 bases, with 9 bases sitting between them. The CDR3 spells CASSKGTDTGELFF. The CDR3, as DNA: TGTGCCAGTAGTAAGGGTACGGACACCGGGGAGCTGTTTTTT. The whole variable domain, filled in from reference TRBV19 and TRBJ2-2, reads DGGITQSPKYLFRKEGQNVTLSCEQNLNHDAMYWYRQDPGQGLRLIYYSQIVNDFQKGDIAEGYSVSREKKESFPLTVTSAQKNPTAFYLCASSKGTDTGELFFGEGSRLTVL.

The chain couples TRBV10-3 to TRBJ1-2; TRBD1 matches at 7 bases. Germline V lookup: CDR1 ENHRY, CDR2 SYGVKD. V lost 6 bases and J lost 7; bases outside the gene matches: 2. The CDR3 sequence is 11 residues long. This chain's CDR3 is CAIRGQSGYTF. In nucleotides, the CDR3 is TGTGCCATCAGGGGACAGAGTGGCTACACCTTC.

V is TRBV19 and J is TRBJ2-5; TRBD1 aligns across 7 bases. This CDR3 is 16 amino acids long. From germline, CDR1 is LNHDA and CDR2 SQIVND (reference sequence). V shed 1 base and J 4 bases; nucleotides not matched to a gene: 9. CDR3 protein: CASSIGQTGPAETQYF. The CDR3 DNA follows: TGTGCCAGTAGTATAGGCCAGACAGGGCCGGCAGAGACCCAGTACTTC.

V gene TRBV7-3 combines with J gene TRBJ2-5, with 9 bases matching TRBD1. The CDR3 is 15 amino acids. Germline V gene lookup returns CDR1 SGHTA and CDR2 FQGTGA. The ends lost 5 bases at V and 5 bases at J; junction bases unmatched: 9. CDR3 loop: CASSPQGAVGETQYF. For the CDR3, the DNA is TGTGCCAGCAGCCCACAGGGGGCGGTGGGGGAGACCCAGTACTTC.

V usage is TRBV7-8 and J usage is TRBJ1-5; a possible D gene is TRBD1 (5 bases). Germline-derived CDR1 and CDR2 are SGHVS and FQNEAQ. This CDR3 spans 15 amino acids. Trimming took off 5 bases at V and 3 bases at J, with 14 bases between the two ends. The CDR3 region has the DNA TGTGCCAGCAGCATTACCCGGGACCTCAATCAGCCCCAGCATTTT. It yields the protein CASSITRDLNQPQHF.